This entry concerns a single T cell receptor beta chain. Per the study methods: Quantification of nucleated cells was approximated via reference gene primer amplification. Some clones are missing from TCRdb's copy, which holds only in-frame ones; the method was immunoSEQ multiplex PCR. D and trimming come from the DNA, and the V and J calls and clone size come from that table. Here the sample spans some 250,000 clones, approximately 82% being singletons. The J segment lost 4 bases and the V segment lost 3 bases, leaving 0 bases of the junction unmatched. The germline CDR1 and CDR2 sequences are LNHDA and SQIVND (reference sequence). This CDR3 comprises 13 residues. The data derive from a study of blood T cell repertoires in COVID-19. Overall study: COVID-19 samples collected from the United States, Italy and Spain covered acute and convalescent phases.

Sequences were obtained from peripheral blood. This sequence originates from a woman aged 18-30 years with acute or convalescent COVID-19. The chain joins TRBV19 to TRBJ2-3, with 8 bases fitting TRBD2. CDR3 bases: TGTGCCAGTAGTATCGGGGGGGCAGATACGCAGTATTTT. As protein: CASSIGGADTQYF.